In this sample, the clone carrying this T cell receptor (beta chain) turned up once. The data originate from a study of blood T cell repertoires in COVID-19. CDR3 size: 15 residues. Germline CDR1 and CDR2: MNHEY and SMNVEV (reference sequence). Trimming removed 4 bases at V and 3 bases at J, with 16 bases between. How the authors handled the data: By means of reference gene primer amplification, nucleated cell counts were estimated. Clones were sequenced by immunoSEQ multiplex PCR, and TCRdb holds only the in-frame ones, with some missing. V, J and clone size derive from that table, while D and trimming were established from the DNA sequence. The sample yields 300,000 to 400,000 clones, more than 80% seen once.

The TCR sequence derives from a woman under 40 with COVID-19, enrolled during active disease. This chain joins TRBV27 and TRBJ2-7; weak D call: TRBD1 (5 bases). The material sequenced was peripheral blood. Written as DNA, the CDR3 is TGTGCCAGCAGTTCGACGCAGGGTAGAGGCTACGAGCAGTACGTC. It codes for CASSSTQGRGYEQYV.